This T cell receptor beta chain was sequenced in a study of OX40 agonist ivuxolimab in advanced cancers. Study information: One patient with hepatocellular carcinoma and two with cutaneous melanoma, three in all, had partial responses.

Libraries were prepared by immunoSEQ multiplex PCR; TCRdb keeps only in-frame clonotypes and omits some of them. The sample yields tens of thousands of clones, roughly 90% seen once. Trimming removed 3 bases at V and 2 bases at J, with 5 bases between. This CDR3 is built from 12 residues. Germline V gives CDR1 SGHAT, CDR2 FQNNGV. With respect to this clone: The antigen is undetermined.

Points from the study as a whole: CD8+ T cells (on average) carried more expanded clones than CD4+ T cells. Doses of 0.1 to 3.0 mg/kg were accompanied by clonal expansion of CD4+ and CD8+ blood T cells by week 6.

The receptor was isolated from an adult with an advanced solid tumor such as melanoma, head and neck, liver or kidney cancer. Sequences were derived from CD4+ or CD8+ T cells sorted from blood, sampled in a trial of the OX40 agonist ivuxolimab. The chain is built from TRBV11-2 and TRBJ2-7; D remains unclear. The CDR3 sequence: CASSFIAYEQYF. CDR3 sequence (DNA): TGTGCCAGCAGCTTTATAGCCTACGAGCAGTACTTC.